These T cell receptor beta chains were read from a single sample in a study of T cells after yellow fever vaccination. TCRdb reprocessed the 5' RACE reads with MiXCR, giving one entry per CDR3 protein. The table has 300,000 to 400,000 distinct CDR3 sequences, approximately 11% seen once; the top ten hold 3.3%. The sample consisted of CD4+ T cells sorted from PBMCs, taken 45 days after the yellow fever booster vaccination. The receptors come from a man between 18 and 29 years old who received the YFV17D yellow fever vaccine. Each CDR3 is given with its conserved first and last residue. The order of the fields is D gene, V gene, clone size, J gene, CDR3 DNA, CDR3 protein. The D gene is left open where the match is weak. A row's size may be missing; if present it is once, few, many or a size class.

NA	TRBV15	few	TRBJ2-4	TGTGCCACCAGCAGAGATCGGGTGGGGGGCGAAAACATTCAGTACTTC	CATSRDRVGGENIQYF
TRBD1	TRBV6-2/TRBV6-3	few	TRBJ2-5	TGTGCCAGCAGACGGGACAGTGTCCAAGAGACCCAGTACTTC	CASRRDSVQETQYF
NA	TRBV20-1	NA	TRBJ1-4	TGCAGTGCCCCGGCTCCGGGCCAAGGCAAACTGTTTTTT	CSAPAPGQGKLFF
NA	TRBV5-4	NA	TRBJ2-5	TGTGCCAGCAGTCCGGCCTCGGTAGAGACCCAGTACTTC	CASSPASVETQYF
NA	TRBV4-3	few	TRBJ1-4	TGCGCCAGCAGCCCGCGACGGAGCTTAGAAAAACTGTTTTTT	CASSPRRSLEKLFF
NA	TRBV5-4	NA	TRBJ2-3	TGTGCCAGCAGCCGAAAACAGGGATGGGCCATACGCACAGATACGCAGTATTTT	CASSRKQGWAIRTDTQYF
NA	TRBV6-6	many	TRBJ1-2	TGTGCCAGCAGTCCTCCACTGGGGCTCAACTATGGCTACACCTTC	CASSPPLGLNYGYTF
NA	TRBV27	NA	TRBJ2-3	TGTGCCAGCAGTTTAAGGGGGGGCTCAGATACGCAGTATTTT	CASSLRGGSDTQYF
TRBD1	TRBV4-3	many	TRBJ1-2	TGCGCCAGCAGCCGGTACCAGGGGGACAGCATTAACTATGGCTACACCTTC	CASSRYQGDSINYGYTF
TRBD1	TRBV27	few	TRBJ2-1	TGTGCCAGCAGTTCCATCAACAGGGGGGTCAATGAGCAGTTCTTC	CASSSINRGVNEQFF
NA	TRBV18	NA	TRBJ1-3	TGTGCCAGCTCCGGCCAGGGGTTTGCGGGAAACACCATATATTTT	CASSGQGFAGNTIYF
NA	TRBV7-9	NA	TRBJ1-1	TGTGCCAGCAGCCCCTCGGACCGGGGAGCTTTCTTT	CASSPSDRGAFF
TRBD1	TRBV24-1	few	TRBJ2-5	TGTGCCACCAGTGACCCAGGGACAGAAGAGACCCAGTACTTC	CATSDPGTEETQYF
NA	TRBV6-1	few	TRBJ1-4	TGTGCCAGCAGTGAAAATCTGGGGACAAAACTGTTTTTT	CASSENLGTKLFF
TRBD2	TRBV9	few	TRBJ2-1	TGTGCCAGCAGCGTAGACAGCGGGGGGCTAAGCTCCTACAATGAGCAGTTCTTC	CASSVDSGGLSSYNEQFF
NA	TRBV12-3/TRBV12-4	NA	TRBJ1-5	TGTGCCAGCAGTGATGCACCTACCAATCAGCCCCAGCATTTT	CASSDAPTNQPQHF
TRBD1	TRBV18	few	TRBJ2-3	TGTGCCAGCTCCCCGGACAGGGAAAGGTCAGATACGCAGTATTTT	CASSPDRERSDTQYF
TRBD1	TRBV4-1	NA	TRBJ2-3	TGCGCCAGCAGCCAAGAGGACAGGGGGTATACGCAGTATTTT	CASSQEDRGYTQYF
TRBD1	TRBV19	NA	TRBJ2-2	TGTGCCAGTATTAGGACAGGGAGGAACACCGGGGAGCTGTTTTTT	CASIRTGRNTGELFF
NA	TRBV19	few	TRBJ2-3	TGTGCCAGTAGGCCTCCGGGGGCCCACACAGATACGCAGTATTTT	CASRPPGAHTDTQYF